Following are 32 T cell receptor beta chains from one sample sequenced in a study of T cell responses to AZD1222 COVID-19 vaccine. The data were produced by immunoSEQ multiplex PCR, yet TCRdb's version contains in-frame clones alone and is incomplete. Altogether roughly 250,000 clones are present, 93% being singletons, with the ten largest covering 0.5% to 0.7%. Sequencing used peripheral blood, obtained on day 0 of AZD1222 vaccination. These receptors all stem from an adult in good health.

The gene calls are TRBV12-5 and TRBJ1-2; a weak D match, TRBD1 (5 bases). V lost 7 bases and J 3 bases, leaving 12 bases between the germline ends. The CDR3 consists of 13 residues. CDR1 is LGHNT and CDR2 is FRNRAP in the germline V gene. The CDR3 protein is CASASGTYYGYTF. CDR3 DNA: TGTGCTAGTGCCTCAGGGACTTACTATGGCTACACCTTC. The entire variable domain, with the rest obtained from reference TRBV12-5 and TRBJ1-2, is as follows: DARVTQTPRHKVTEMGQEVTMRCQPILGHNTVFWYRQTMMQGLELLAYFRNRAPLDDSGMPKDRFSAEMPDATLATLKIQPSEPRDSAVYFCASASGTYYGYTFGSGTRLTVV.

The chain couples TRBV2 to TRBJ2-1; D tentatively fits TRBD1 or TRBD2 (6 bases each). Trimming shortened V by 4 bases and J by 6 bases, and 10 bases separated the two germline ends. The CDR3 covers 13 residues. Germline V gives CDR1 SNHLY, CDR2 FYNNEI. The CDR3 sequence: CASSGEGGNEQFF. The CDR3 DNA follows: TGTGCCAGCAGTGGAGAGGGGGGCAATGAGCAGTTCTTC.

The chain uses TRBV3-1 (or the pseudogene TRBV3-2) and TRBJ1-2; no clear D. Germline CDR1 reads LGHDT; CDR2 reads YNNKEL (reference sequence). Between the trimmed V and J ends, which lost 0 bases and 4 bases, there was a span of 6 bases. This CDR3 contains 13 residues. The DNA for the CDR3 is TGTGCCAGCAGCCAAGACAGATCCTATGGCTACACCTTC. Amino acid sequence: CASSQDRSYGYTF.

Comments on this clone: Other DNA variants within this sample encode the same CDR3. The chain uses TRBV3-1 (or the pseudogene TRBV3-2) and TRBJ2-1; D uncertain. The germline gives CDR1 LGHDT, CDR2 YNNKEL (reference sequence). The CDR3 has 11 residues. The V end was cut by 1 base, the J end by 9 bases, with 4 bases between. The CDR3 region is CASSQGGEQFF. As DNA, the CDR3 is TGTGCCAGCAGCCAAGGGGGTGAGCAGTTCTTC.

The count of this clone is one. One end of the junction is discordant with germline, which a read error may explain. The genes are TRBV18 and TRBJ1-1; D is undetermined. This CDR3 contains 13 residues. The germline V gene has CDR1 KGHSH and CDR2 LQKENI. CDR3: CASSLSPNTEAFF. The CDR3 DNA sequence: TGTGCCAGTTCACTCTCCCCGAACACTGAAGCTTTCTTT.

The chain joins TRBV6-5 to TRBJ1-4; maybe TRBD1 (5 bases). The CDR3 length is 14 residues. Trimming took off 6 bases at V and 7 bases at J, with 15 bases between the two ends. Germline CDR1 and CDR2: MNHEY and SVGAGI. As DNA, the CDR3 is TGTGCCAGCAGACCGGGGCAATCGAGTGAAAAACTGTTTTTT. Translated: CASRPGQSSEKLFF.

The V call is TRBV2, the J call TRBJ1-4; perhaps TRBD1 as D (6 bases). Germline-derived CDR1 and CDR2 are SNHLY and FYNNEI. The CDR3 covers 14 residues. With 8 bases removed from V and 4 bases from J, the gap between germline ends came to 14 bases. DNA of the CDR3: TGTGCCAGCCAACCCGGACAGAATAATGAAAAACTGTTTTTT. It is translated as CASQPGQNNEKLFF. Full variable domain (missing parts from reference TRBV2 and TRBJ1-4): EPEVTQTPSHQVTQMGQEVILRCVPISNHLYFYWYRQILGQKVEFLVSFYNNEISEKSEIFDDQFSVERPDGSNFTLKIRSTKLEDSAMYFCASQPGQNNEKLFFGSGTQLSVL.

The J gene is TRBJ1-6, the V gene TRBV6-6; D unresolved. The CDR3 runs to 12 residues. From germline, CDR1 is MNHNY and CDR2 SVGAGI (reference sequence). Trimming stripped 8 bases from V and 7 bases from J, with 9 bases between. CDR3 in amino acids: CASSGSNSPLHF. The CDR3, as DNA: TGTGCCAGCTCGGGCTCGAATTCACCCCTCCACTTT.

The chain couples TRBV3-1 (or the pseudogene TRBV3-2) to TRBJ2-2; 8 bases align to TRBD1. The V segment lost 5 bases and the J segment 4 bases; nucleotides outside the gene matches: 6. CDR3 size: 15 residues. Germline CDR1 is LGHDT and CDR2 is YNNKEL (reference sequence). The CDR3 nucleotides read TGTGCCAGCAGCATTGGACAGGGCGGCACCGGGGAGCTGTTTTTT. As protein: CASSIGQGGTGELFF.

The chain couples TRBV2 to TRBJ1-6, with D perhaps matching TRBD1 (5 bases). Between the trimmed V and J ends, which lost 1 base and 0 bases, there was a span of 10 bases. Germline CDR1 reads SNHLY; CDR2 reads FYNNEI. The CDR3 extends over 17 amino acids. The CDR3 here is CASSEEQASSYNSPLHF. CDR3 in DNA: TGTGCCAGCAGTGAAGAACAGGCGAGCTCCTATAATTCACCCCTCCACTTT.

This sequence joins TRBV7-9 and TRBJ1-4, with D possibly TRBD1 on 6 matching bases. The CDR3 is 15 amino acids. V lost 5 bases and J lost 6, with 16 bases in between. Germline values: CDR1 SEHNR, CDR2 FQNEAQ (reference sequence). The CDR3 region is CASSREGGLHEKLFF. CDR3 nucleotides: TGTGCCAGCAGCAGAGAAGGGGGTCTGCATGAAAAACTGTTTTTT. The full variable domain, its missing parts supplied by reference TRBV7-9 and TRBJ1-4, is DTGVSQNPRHKITKRGQNVTFRCDPISEHNRLYWYRQTLGQGPEFLTYFQNEAQLEKSRLLSDRFSAERPKGSFSTLEIQRTEQGDSAMYLCASSREGGLHEKLFFGSGTQLSVL.

V gene TRBV12-3 or TRBV12-4 combines with J gene TRBJ1-2, with D unresolved. V was pared by 5 bases and J by 2 bases, with 9 bases between. CDR3 size: 13 residues. The CDR3, as DNA: TGTGCCAGCAGTAAAATATTAAACTATGGCTACACCTTC. Its translation: CASSKILNYGYTF.

This chain joins TRBV6-5 and TRBJ2-7; TRBD2 might be the D (5 bases). Trimming stripped 5 bases from V and 6 bases from J, with 17 bases between. Germline V CDR1 and CDR2: MNHEY, SVGAGI. This CDR3 has 14 amino acids. The CDR3 is CASSRLRARTEQYF. CDR3 coding DNA: TGTGCCAGCAGTAGGCTGCGGGCGAGAACCGAGCAGTACTTC.

This chain connects TRBV23-1 to TRBJ1-3, with D hard to call. TRBV23-1 is an ORF, with its function uncertain. CDR3 length equals 15 residues. The ends were cut back, 10 bases at V and 0 bases at J, with 16 bases in the middle. The CDR3 loop reads CANKKFPSSGNTIYF. For the CDR3, the DNA is TGCGCCAATAAGAAATTTCCGAGCTCTGGAAACACCATATATTTT.

The rearrangement links TRBV7-9 to TRBJ2-1, with D unresolved. Trimming removed 3 bases from V and 9 bases from J, with 9 bases in between. CDR3 length: 12 residues. Per germline, CDR1 SEHNR and CDR2 FQNEAQ (reference sequence). In DNA form, the CDR3 reads TGTGCCAGCAGCTTCCCCGGCAGTGAGCAGTTCTTC. Amino acids: CASSFPGSEQFF. The full variable domain, in which reference TRBV7-9 and TRBJ2-1 provide the parts outside the CDR3, is DTGVSQNPRHKITKRGQNVTFRCDPISEHNRLYWYRQTLGQGPEFLTYFQNEAQLEKSRLLSDRFSAERPKGSFSTLEIQRTEQGDSAMYLCASSFPGSEQFFGPGTRLTVL.

The chain joins TRBV14 to TRBJ1-1; no clear D gene. This CDR3 is 12 amino acids long. Germline CDR1 SGHDN, CDR2 FVKESK. V lost 1 base, J lost 7 bases, and 7 bases lay in between. CDR3 residues: CASSQGEVEAFF. The CDR3 nucleotides read TGTGCCAGCAGCCAAGGAGAGGTTGAAGCTTTCTTT.

This chain connects TRBV7-2 to TRBJ1-4; D is ambiguous. V was pared by 8 bases and J by 7 bases, with 11 bases between. CDR3 length equals 12 residues. Looked up from germline, CDR1 is SGHTA and CDR2 is FQGNSA. This chain's CDR3 is CASPMVGEKLFF. CDR3 DNA sequence: TGTGCCAGCCCGATGGTAGGTGAAAAACTGTTTTTT. Combining the CDR3 with reference TRBV7-2 and TRBJ1-4 gives the whole variable domain GAGVSQSPSNKVTEKGKDVELRCDPISGHTALYWYRQSLGQGLEFLIYFQGNSAPDKSGLPSDRFSAERTGGSVSTLTIQRTQQEDSAVYLCASPMVGEKLFFGSGTQLSVL.

This chain connects TRBV5-5 to TRBJ1-6; 7 positions match TRBD1. V lost 4 bases and J lost 6; bases outside the gene matches: 7. The CDR3 totals 15 residues. In germline, CDR1 is SGHKS, CDR2 YYEKEE (reference sequence). CDR3 coding DNA: TGTGCCAGCAGCGAATCACAGGGGATTAATTCACCCCTCCACTTT. Translating gives CASSESQGINSPLHF.

The V and J genes are TRBV6-2 or TRBV6-3 and TRBJ2-7, with TRBD2 identical over 8 bases. The CDR3 sequence is 17 residues long. CDR1 and CDR2 (germline): MNHEY, SVGEGT. The V segment lost 0 bases and the J segment 4 bases; nucleotides outside the gene matches: 11. CDR3 residues: CASSYSTAGDPHYEQYF. CDR3 sequence (DNA): TGTGCCAGCAGTTACTCGACAGCGGGAGATCCCCATTACGAGCAGTACTTC.

The gene calls are TRBV19 and TRBJ1-5; no reliable D call. Trimming pared 3 bases from V and 6 bases from J, leaving 12 bases between. There are 14 residues in the CDR3. The V gene's germline CDR1 is LNHDA and CDR2 SQIVND (reference sequence). CDR3 residues: CASSIEVEVQPQHF. The CDR3 DNA reads as TGTGCCAGTAGTATTGAGGTGGAGGTTCAGCCCCAGCATTTT.

The chain couples TRBV28 to TRBJ2-7; the D is unclear. Trimming removed 5 bases from V and 3 bases from J, with 5 bases in between. CDR3 length equals 11 residues. CDR1 and CDR2 (germline): MDHEN, SYDVKM. The CDR3 loop is CASSERYEQYF. The CDR3, as DNA: TGTGCCAGCAGTGAGCGCTACGAGCAGTACTTC.

The CDR3 is CASSLALTVTGEKLFF. In DNA, the CDR3 is TGTGCCAGCAGCTTAGCTCTGACGGTCACGGGTGAAAAACTGTTTTTT. The chain employs TRBV7-2 and TRBJ1-4; no firm D call. With 0 bases removed from V and 7 bases from J, the gap between germline ends came to 15 bases. The germline V gene encodes CDR1 SGHTA and CDR2 FQGNSA. CDR3 length: 16 residues.

The chain links TRBV9 to TRBJ1-1; no definite D call. V was cut by 3 bases and J by 8 bases, with 17 bases left in between. The germline V gene has CDR1 SGDLS and CDR2 YYNGEE. This CDR3 comprises 14 residues. Here the CDR3 reads CASSAGVAAAEAFF. CDR3 nucleotide sequence: TGTGCCAGCAGCGCCGGTGTAGCTGCAGCCGAAGCTTTCTTT.

The chain carries TRBV13 and TRBJ2-5; 11 bases map to TRBD1. The germline CDR1 and CDR2 sequences are PRHDT and FYEKMQ (reference sequence). V lost 5 bases to trimming and J lost 4 bases; unmatched junction nucleotides: 6. This CDR3 comprises 15 residues. The CDR3 bases are TGTGCCAGCAGCGGAGGACAGGGGGCGGGAGAGACCCAGTACTTC. Translation gives CASSGGQGAGETQYF.

The V and J genes are TRBV4-1 and TRBJ1-4; D might be TRBD1 (5 bases). The CDR3 has 14 residues. V lost 4 bases and J 5 bases, leaving 11 bases between the germline ends. Germline V gene lookup returns CDR1 MGHRA and CDR2 YSYEKL. The CDR3 bases are TGCGCCAGCAGCCTCCGGGGACCCAATGAAAAACTGTTTTTT. Amino acids: CASSLRGPNEKLFF.

In this sample, this clone turned up once. The chain recombines TRBV7-2 with TRBJ2-7, with a tentative D call TRBD2 (5 bases). The V end lost 5 bases, the J end lost 3 bases, and 14 bases lay between the germline ends. The germline V gene encodes CDR1 SGHTA and CDR2 FQGNSA. CDR3 size: 14 residues. In DNA, the CDR3 is TGTGCCAGCAGCCTCGGCGGGTTAAGCTACGAGCAGTACTTC. Translating it yields CASSLGGLSYEQYF.

The rearrangement joins TRBV28 to TRBJ1-6; possible D gene TRBD1, 5 bases. The length of the CDR3 is 19 residues. V was trimmed by 11 bases and J by 0 bases, leaving 26 bases between them. Germline assignment: CDR1 MDHEN and CDR2 SYDVKM. The CDR3 DNA follows: TGTGCCTCCAATACTACCAACTGGGACCAGAGCTCCTATAATTCACCCCTCCACTTT. This gives the protein CASNTTNWDQSSYNSPLHF.

The chain is built from TRBV3-1 (or the pseudogene TRBV3-2) and TRBJ2-5; 7 bases match TRBD2. The CDR3 covers 15 residues. J was trimmed by 5 bases and V by 0 bases; bases with no gene match: 6. CDR1 is LGHDT and CDR2 is YNNKEL in the germline V gene (reference sequence). CDR3 bases: TGTGCCAGCAGCCAAGATGCTAGCGGCCGGGAGACCCAGTACTTC. Amino acid sequence: CASSQDASGRETQYF.

This rearrangement joins TRBV2 to TRBJ1-5, with 9 bases that match TRBD1. The V segment lost 0 bases and the J segment 7 bases; nucleotides outside the gene matches: 7. The CDR3 is 16 amino acids. Germline V gives CDR1 SNHLY, CDR2 FYNNEI. This CDR3 reads CASSEAGTGIRQPQHF. The DNA of the CDR3 is TGTGCCAGCAGTGAAGCCGGGACAGGGATTCGACAGCCCCAGCATTTT.

This chain connects TRBV6-5 to TRBJ1-2; D unclear. CDR1 is MNHEY and CDR2 is SVGAGI in the germline V gene. The CDR3 loop spans 11 amino acids. The germline V and J ends were trimmed by 9 bases and 4 bases, with 9 bases remaining between them. The CDR3 spells CASGRGYGYTF. CDR3 in DNA: TGTGCCAGTGGGAGAGGCTATGGCTACACCTTC.

This chain connects TRBV19 to TRBJ2-1; 9 positions match TRBD2. J was trimmed by 4 bases and V by 9 bases; bases with no gene match: 25. CDR3 length: 20 amino acids. Germline loops: CDR1 LNHDA, CDR2 SQIVND (reference sequence). The CDR3 DNA is TGTGCCAGCCGCCCTACAGGGTTCCCACCCATAGCGGGAGCATACAATGAGCAGTTCTTC. It codes for CASRPTGFPPIAGAYNEQFF. Using reference TRBV19 and TRBJ2-1 for the parts outside the CDR3, the full variable domain is DGGITQSPKYLFRKEGQNVTLSCEQNLNHDAMYWYRQDPGQGLRLIYYSQIVNDFQKGDIAEGYSVSREKKESFPLTVTSAQKNPTAFYLCASRPTGFPPIAGAYNEQFFGPGTRLTVL.

The genes are TRBV19 and TRBJ2-7; D possibly corresponds to TRBD1 (5 bases). This CDR3 region has 17 residues. With 1 base removed from V and 0 bases from J, the gap between germline ends came to 16 bases. From germline, CDR1 is LNHDA and CDR2 SQIVND (reference sequence). The CDR3 loop reads CASSIGSGRTLSYEQYF. In DNA, the CDR3 is TGTGCCAGTAGTATAGGTTCGGGCCGGACACTCTCCTACGAGCAGTACTTC.